Sequencing of this T cell receptor beta chain was carried out in a study of OX40 agonist ivuxolimab in advanced cancers. Study information: Ivuxolimab was administered intravenously to patients at 0.01 to 10 mg/kg every 2 weeks. Prior checkpoint blockade (anti-PD-1, anti-PD-L1 or anti-CTLA-4) was permitted; about 40% had it.

Points on this clone: Antigen unknown.

Assay used: immunoSEQ multiplex PCR; TCRdb lists only in-frame clones, some missing. This table has some 80,000 clones, about 89% appearing once. Germline V gene data show CDR1 as SGHTA and CDR2 as FQGNSA. The CDR3 extends over 14 amino acids. The V end was cut by 4 bases, the J end by 6 bases, with 16 bases between. Study results and limitations: The study observed clonal expansion of CD4+ and CD8+ blood T cells by week 6 at 0.1 to 3.0 mg/kg.

This TCR derives from an adult with an advanced solid tumor such as melanoma, head and neck, liver or kidney cancer. The sequenced sample was CD4+ or CD8+ T cells sorted from blood, obtained in a trial of the OX40 agonist ivuxolimab. J is TRBJ2-7 and V is TRBV7-2, with D perhaps matching TRBD2 (5 bases). The CDR3 DNA sequence: TGTGCCAGCAGCTCAGCTGGGAGAACGGGCGAGCAGTACTTC. The encoded protein is CASSSAGRTGEQYF.